This T cell receptor beta chain is drawn from a study of early T cells in non-severe SARS-CoV-2 infection. A single record per CDR3 protein comes from TCRdb applying MiXCR to the 5' RACE reads. The table lists around 50,000 distinct CDR3 sequences, roughly 13% of them singletons. This clonotype came up many times. The germline CDR1 and CDR2 sequences are SGHDT and YYEEEE. The CDR3 has 13 amino acids. V lost 4 bases and J lost 6, with 10 bases in between. The TCR comes from an adult who was a healthcare worker with PCR-confirmed SARS-CoV-2 infection or an uninfected control (not recorded which). Material for sequencing was whole blood. The chain uses TRBV5-6 and TRBJ1-4, with D uncertain. This CDR3 reads CASSARADEKLFF. CDR3 DNA: TGTGCCAGCAGCGCCCGGGCTGATGAAAAACTGTTTTTT.